The TCR beta chain described here comes from a study of T cell changes during pregnancy in multiple sclerosis. V shed 3 bases, J shed 7 bases, and the junction held 6 bases outside the gene matches. The CDR3 loop spans 13 amino acids. The V gene's germline CDR1 is LNHDA and CDR2 SQIVND (reference sequence). The table came from immunoSEQ multiplex PCR; TCRdb's copy has only in-frame clones and leaves some out. Here the sample spans approximately 47,000 clones, about 90% being singletons. The rearrangement links TRBV19 to TRBJ2-7, with 7 bases fitting TRBD1. Sample: peripheral blood, taken in the first trimester of pregnancy. The origin of this receptor is a female donor with multiple sclerosis, enrolled in a pregnancy study. The CDR3 bases are TGTGCCAGTAGTATTACAGGGGATGGGGAGCAGTACTTC. Amino acids: CASSITGDGEQYF.